These 12 T cell receptor beta chains share one sample of origin, sequenced in a study of blood T cell repertoires in COVID-19. This table comes from immunoSEQ multiplex PCR, and its TCRdb copy is limited to in-frame clones, with some not included. The sample has almost 400,000 clones, roughly 90% seen once. Sequenced material: PBMCs or T cells enriched from blood (not recorded which). The receptors come from a woman in her 30s with acute COVID-19.

This chain joins TRBV6-6 and TRBJ1-5; TRBD1 matches at 7 bases. The V and J ends lost 6 bases and 5 bases, in that order; junction bases with no gene match: 13. This CDR3 is built from 16 residues. CDR1 and CDR2 from the germline V gene are MNHNY and SVGAGI (reference sequence). CDR3 in DNA: TGTGCCAGCAGATTGGCCAAAAGACAGGGCGATCAGCCCCAGCATTTT. It is translated as CASRLAKRQGDQPQHF.

A single count supports this clone. J is TRBJ1-2 and V is TRBV3-1 (or the pseudogene TRBV3-2); TRBD1 is a possible D gene (5 bases). The CDR3 length is 14 residues. The germline V and J ends were trimmed by 1 base and 8 bases, with 14 bases remaining between them. Germline assignment: CDR1 LGHDT and CDR2 YNNKEL (reference sequence). This chain's CDR3 is CASSQAGTHEGYTF. As DNA, the CDR3 is TGTGCCAGCAGCCAAGCCGGGACTCATGAGGGCTACACCTTC.

The chain carries TRBV27 and TRBJ2-3, with TRBD2 matching 8 bases. The CDR3 covers 13 residues. Germline V gives CDR1 MNHEY, CDR2 SMNVEV (reference sequence). Trimming cost V 8 bases and J 8 bases; bases outside gene matches: 9. This chain's CDR3 is CASGPGGPRTQYF. The DNA of the CDR3 is TGTGCCAGCGGCCCGGGGGGGCCTCGTACGCAGTATTTT.

The chain couples TRBV19 to TRBJ2-7; 7 bases line up with TRBD1. The V and J ends lost 6 bases and 7 bases, in that order; junction bases with no gene match: 9. The CDR3 is 13 amino acids. Germline-derived CDR1 and CDR2 are LNHDA and SQIVND (reference sequence). CDR3 amino acids: CASSYDRVGEQYF. The CDR3 nucleotides read TGTGCCAGTAGCTACGACAGGGTTGGGGAGCAGTACTTC.

The gene calls are TRBV9 and TRBJ1-2; D possibly corresponds to TRBD1 (5 bases). The V end lost 4 bases, the J end lost 5 bases, and 18 bases lay between the germline ends. Germline assignment: CDR1 SGDLS and CDR2 YYNGEE. The CDR3 is made up of 15 amino acids. In DNA form, the CDR3 reads TGTGCCAGCAGCCCCTCTCTGGACACCGATTATGGCTACACCTTC. Translating it yields CASSPSLDTDYGYTF.

CDR3: CASSLSGNGYTF. CDR3 coding DNA: TGCGCCAGCAGCCTATCAGGGAATGGCTACACCTTC. The rearrangement links TRBV5-1 to TRBJ1-2; D possibly corresponds to TRBD1 (5 bases). Trimming removed 4 bases at V and 6 bases at J, with 10 bases between. CDR1 and CDR2 from the germline V gene are SGHRS and YFSETQ. The CDR3 length is 12 residues.

The gene calls are TRBV7-7 and TRBJ2-5, with no clear D. The V and J ends lost 4 bases and 5 bases respectively, with 14 bases between them. From germline, CDR1 is SSHAT and CDR2 FNYEAQ (reference sequence). This CDR3 has 14 residues. CDR3 sequence reads: CASSSPLSSETQYF. CDR3 nucleotides: TGTGCCAGCAGCTCACCCCTTTCGAGCGAGACCCAGTACTTC. The whole variable domain, filled in from reference TRBV7-7 and TRBJ2-5, reads GAGVSQSPRYKVTKRGQDVTLRCDPISSHATLYWYQQALGQGPEFLTYFNYEAQPDKSGLPSDRFSAERPEGSISTLTIQRTEQRDSAMYRCASSSPLSSETQYFGPGTRLLVL.

V usage is TRBV10-2 and J usage is TRBJ1-5, with 9 bases identical to TRBD1. CDR1 WSHSY and CDR2 SAAADI come from the germline V gene. The CDR3 runs 16 residues. Trimming took 2 bases from V and 4 from J; bases not matched to a gene: 6. In DNA, the CDR3 is TGCGCCAGCAGTGAGCGGGGACAGGGTCCTAATCAGCCCCAGCATTTT. It specifies CASSERGQGPNQPQHF.

This clone was detected ten times or more. The rearrangement uses TRBV6-7 and TRBJ1-3, with D possibly TRBD1 on 6 matching bases. TRBV6-7 is an open reading frame whose function is uncertain. The CDR3 runs 15 residues. The V end was cut by 2 bases, the J end by 0 bases, with 8 bases between. In nucleotides, the CDR3 is TGTGCCAGCAGTTACCAGGGGAGCTCTGGAAACACCATATATTTT. It is translated as CASSYQGSSGNTIYF.

The rearrangement links TRBV27 to TRBJ1-2; the D gene is possibly TRBD1 (6 bases). There are 15 residues in the CDR3. V lost 7 bases and J 8 bases, leaving 23 bases between the germline ends. Germline-derived CDR1 and CDR2 are MNHEY and SMNVEV (reference sequence). The chain's CDR3 is CASTPGGAFFRGYTF. The CDR3 DNA follows: TGTGCCAGCACCCCCGGGGGGGCCTTTTTCCGGGGCTACACCTTC.

This clone is a singleton in its sample. At the DNA level, this CDR3 is encoded by other sequences in the same sample as well. V usage is TRBV5-6 and J usage is TRBJ1-1; no definite D call. The CDR3 is 13 residues long. Germline CDR1 is SGHDT and CDR2 is YYEEEE. V lost 2 bases to trimming and J lost 2 bases, with 7 bases between them. DNA for the CDR3: TGTGCCAGCAGCTTTCGGGGTAACACTGAAGCTTTCTTT. It yields the protein CASSFRGNTEAFF.

This chain connects TRBV6-4 to TRBJ1-1, with 8 bases fitting TRBD1. V dropped 6 bases and J dropped 3; count of bases not matched to a gene: 3. The CDR3 has 13 amino acids. From germline, CDR1 is MRHNA and CDR2 SNTAGT. The CDR3 spells CASSKQGDTEAFF. The CDR3 nucleotides read TGTGCCAGCAGCAAACAGGGGGACACTGAAGCTTTCTTT.